A selection of T cell receptor beta chains follows, all from one sample in a study of Ad26.COV2.S vaccination and SARS-CoV-2 variants. The protocol was immunoSEQ multiplex PCR, while the TCRdb copy is restricted to in-frame clones and leaves out a portion. This sample has hundreds of thousands of clones, with approximately 86% found just once. The sample in question was peripheral blood, obtained in a trial of Ad26.COV2.S vaccine versus placebo. The origin of the receptors is a person between 18 and 65 years old who received the Ad26.COV2.S COVID-19 vaccine or a placebo. Both conserved end residues are part of each CDR3. A D gene is named only where the DNA matches it firmly. Clone size is given for some rows only: seen once, a few or many times, or a class if the clone is expanded.

v_gene	d_gene	abundance	j_gene	CDR3aa	CDR3nt
TRBV3-1/TRBV3-2	-	-	TRBJ2-2	CASSFGGNTGELFF	TGTGCCAGCAGCTTCGGGGGGAACACCGGGGAGCTGTTTTTT
TRBV10-2	-	-	TRBJ1-1	CASSPGRGITEAFF	TGCGCCAGCAGCCCGGGGCGCGGTATCACTGAAGCTTTCTTT
TRBV7-9	-	-	TRBJ1-5	CASSPAGSSNQPQHF	TGTGCCAGCAGCCCCGCCGGGAGTAGCAATCAGCCCCAGCATTTT
TRBV12-3/TRBV12-4	TRBD1	-	TRBJ2-7	CASGQGANEQYF	TGTGCCAGTGGACAGGGGGCCAACGAGCAGTACTTC
TRBV7-2	-	once	TRBJ2-1	CASSLGQLAYNEQFF	TGTGCCAGCAGCTTAGGTCAACTGGCCTACAATGAGCAGTTCTTC
TRBV11-2	-	-	TRBJ2-5	CASSLGSGREETQYF	TGTGCCAGCAGCTTAGGGTCCGGCAGAGAAGAGACCCAGTACTTC
TRBV19	TRBD2	-	TRBJ2-1	CASSMGTIRDNEQFF	TGTGCCAGTAGTATGGGGACTATTAGAGACAATGAGCAGTTCTTC
TRBV7-9	-	-	TRBJ1-6	CASSLETGSGSPLHF	TGTGCCAGCAGCTTAGAAACAGGGAGTGGTTCACCCCTCCACTTT
TRBV6-1	TRBD2	-	TRBJ2-3	CASSGFPSSGRATDTQYF	TGTGCCAGCAGTGGTTTTCCCTCTAGCGGGAGGGCCACAGATACGCAGTATTTT
TRBV28	-	few	TRBJ1-3	CASSYRQIAIYF	TGTGCCAGCAGTTACAGGCAAATCGCCATATATTTT